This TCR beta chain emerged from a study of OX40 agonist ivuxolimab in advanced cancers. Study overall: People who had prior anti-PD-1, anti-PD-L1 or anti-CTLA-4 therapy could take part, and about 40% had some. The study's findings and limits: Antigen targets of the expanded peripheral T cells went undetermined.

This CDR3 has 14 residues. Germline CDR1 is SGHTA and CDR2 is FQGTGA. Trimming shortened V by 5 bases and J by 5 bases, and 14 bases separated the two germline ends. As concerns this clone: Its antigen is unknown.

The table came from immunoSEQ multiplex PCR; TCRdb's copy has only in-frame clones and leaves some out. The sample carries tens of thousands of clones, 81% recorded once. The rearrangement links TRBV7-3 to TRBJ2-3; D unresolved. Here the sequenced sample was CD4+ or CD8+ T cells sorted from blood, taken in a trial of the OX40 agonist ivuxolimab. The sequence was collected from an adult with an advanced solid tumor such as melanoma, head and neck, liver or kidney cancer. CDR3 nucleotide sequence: TGTGCCAGCAGCCCTCGGGCTGGACGAGATACGCAGTATTTT. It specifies CASSPRAGRDTQYF.